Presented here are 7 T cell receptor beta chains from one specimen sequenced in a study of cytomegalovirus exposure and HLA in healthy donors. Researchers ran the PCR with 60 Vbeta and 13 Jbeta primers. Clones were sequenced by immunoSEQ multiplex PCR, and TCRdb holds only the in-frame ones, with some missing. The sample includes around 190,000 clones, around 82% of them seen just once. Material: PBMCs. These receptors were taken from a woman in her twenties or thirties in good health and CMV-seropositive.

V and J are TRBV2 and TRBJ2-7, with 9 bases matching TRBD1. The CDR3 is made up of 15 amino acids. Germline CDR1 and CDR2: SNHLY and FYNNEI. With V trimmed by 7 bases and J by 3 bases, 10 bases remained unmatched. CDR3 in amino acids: CASIPDGDRVYEQYF. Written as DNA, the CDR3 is TGTGCCAGCATTCCTGACGGGGACAGGGTCTACGAGCAGTACTTC. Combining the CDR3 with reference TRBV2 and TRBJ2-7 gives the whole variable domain EPEVTQTPSHQVTQMGQEVILRCVPISNHLYFYWYRQILGQKVEFLVSFYNNEISEKSEIFDDQFSVERPDGSNFTLKIRSTKLEDSAMYFCASIPDGDRVYEQYFGPGTRLTVT.

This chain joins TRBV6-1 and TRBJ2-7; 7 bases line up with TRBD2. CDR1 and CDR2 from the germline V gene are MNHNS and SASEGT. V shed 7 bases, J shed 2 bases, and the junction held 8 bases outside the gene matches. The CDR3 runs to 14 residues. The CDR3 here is CASTGRSRTYEQYF. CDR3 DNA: TGTGCCAGCACCGGGAGGAGCCGTACCTACGAGCAGTACTTC.

CDR3 protein: CASSLGGARTDTQYF. CDR3 in DNA: TGTGCCAGCAGCCTCGGGGGGGCACGCACAGATACGCAGTATTTT. The chain joins TRBV7-3 to TRBJ2-3; 8 nucleotides align to TRBD2. V shed 5 bases and J 1 base; nucleotides not matched to a gene: 5. The CDR3 totals 15 residues. Germline values: CDR1 SGHTA, CDR2 FQGTGA.

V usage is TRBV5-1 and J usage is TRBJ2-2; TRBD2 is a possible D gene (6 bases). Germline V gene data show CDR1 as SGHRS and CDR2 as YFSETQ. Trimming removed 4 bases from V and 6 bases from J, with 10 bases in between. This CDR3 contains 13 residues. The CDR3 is CASSPLASGELFF. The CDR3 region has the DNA TGCGCCAGCAGCCCCCTAGCGTCCGGGGAGCTGTTTTTT.

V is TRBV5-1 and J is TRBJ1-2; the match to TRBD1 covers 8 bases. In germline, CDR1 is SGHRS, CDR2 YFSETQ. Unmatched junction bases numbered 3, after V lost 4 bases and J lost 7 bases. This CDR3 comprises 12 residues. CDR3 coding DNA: TGCGCCAGCAGCATTGGACAGGGTGGCTACACCTTC. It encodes CASSIGQGGYTF.

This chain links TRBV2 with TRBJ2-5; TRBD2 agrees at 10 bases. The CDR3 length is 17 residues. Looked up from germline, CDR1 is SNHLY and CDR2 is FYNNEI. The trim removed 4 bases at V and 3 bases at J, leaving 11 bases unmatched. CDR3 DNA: TGTGCCAGCAGTGGGCTTAGCGGGGGGCTTACTAAAGAGACCCAGTACTTC. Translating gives CASSGLSGGLTKETQYF.

CDR3 bases: TGTGCCAGCAGCGAGACAGGGACTTTCTACGAGCAGTACTTC. Amino acids: CASSETGTFYEQYF. V is TRBV9 and J is TRBJ2-7; the D gene is possibly TRBD1 (7 bases). Germline CDR1 reads SGDLS; CDR2 reads YYNGEE. The germline V and J ends were trimmed by 3 bases and 3 bases, with 13 bases remaining between them. The CDR3 extends over 14 amino acids. Full variable domain (remainder filled in from reference TRBV9 and TRBJ2-7): DSGVTQTPKHLITATGQRVTLRCSPRSGDLSVYWYQQSLDQGLQFLIQYYNGEERAKGNILERFSAQQFPDLHSELNLSSLELGDSALYFCASSETGTFYEQYFGPGTRLTVT.